These T cell receptor beta chains were read from a single sample in a study of blood T cell repertoires in COVID-19. The repertoire was sequenced with immunoSEQ multiplex PCR; TCRdb's copy has only in-frame clones and lacks some. The sample shows a few hundred thousand clones, 88% of them seen only once. Input material: peripheral blood. The source of these receptors is a young man with active or convalescent COVID-19. The CDR3 runs from the conserved cysteine through the conserved F or W. Some rows have no size entry. The others give once, few or many, or a class for an expanded clone.

j_gene,abundance,v_gene,CDR3aa
TRBJ2-3,once,TRBV5-5,CASSPAAGARDTQYF
TRBJ2-2,.,TRBV25-1,CASRRGHNTGELFF
TRBJ1-2,.,TRBV13,CASSSVDLRHGYTF
TRBJ1-3,.,TRBV9,CASSVGSSGNTIYF
TRBJ1-6,.,TRBV19,CASSTYSGTGLNSPLHF
TRBJ2-2,few,TRBV5-1,CASSLASSRYTGELFF
TRBJ2-1,.,TRBV5-6,CASSYWDRVYNEQFF
TRBJ1-4,.,TRBV4-1,CASSQAEGQANEKLFF
TRBJ2-3,.,TRBV12-1,CASSFRDRDFNTDTQYF
TRBJ1-1,.,TRBV7-8,CANYRVTEAFF
TRBJ2-1,.,TRBV10-3,CAITSGTGVDEQFF
TRBJ2-7,.,TRBV10-1,CASSEFQASATYEQYF
TRBJ1-5,.,TRBV18,CASSPPTGGDGNQPQHF
TRBJ1-2,.,TRBV6-6,CASSYGVGEENYGYTF
TRBJ1-1,few,TRBV9,CASSFLQGMNTEAFF
TRBJ1-6,.,TRBV6-4,CASSPAAGNSPLHF
TRBJ2-7,.,TRBV4-3,CASSQGTGGSEQYF
TRBJ2-5,once,TRBV5-1,CASSLTPGETQYF
TRBJ1-3,.,TRBV7-8,CASSPGRGSGNTIYF
TRBJ2-5,.,TRBV10-3,CAIRTSLSETQYF
TRBJ2-1,.,TRBV5-4,CASSSSSGGALDEQFF
TRBJ1-5,.,TRBV10-2,CASSVTGTENQPQHF
TRBJ2-3,.,TRBV4-3,CASSLLGGTDTQYF
TRBJ2-7,.,TRBV6-5,CASRTTGNYEQYF
TRBJ2-7,.,TRBV10-3,CAINPGGYEQYF
TRBJ2-3,.,TRBV27,CASSLSALVTDTQYF
TRBJ2-5,.,TRBV5-4,CASSLYEETQYF
TRBJ2-2,.,TRBV5-6,CASRTGRAGELFF
TRBJ2-7,.,TRBV12-5,CASGLVRTGRYEQYF
TRBJ2-1,.,TRBV27,CASTLSGGNLYNEQFF
TRBJ2-5,.,TRBV7-2,CASSLGGGKDGTQYF
TRBJ2-7,few,TRBV14,CASSRSGGASYEQYF
TRBJ2-6,once,TRBV4-1,CASSQPGQIISGANVLTF
TRBJ1-1,.,TRBV10-2,CASSERGGFTEAFF
TRBJ2-5,once,TRBV4-1,CASSPIPGGRETQYF
TRBJ1-4,.,TRBV18,CASSPPNRGNNEKLFF
TRBJ2-3,.,TRBV11-3,CASSLGLGANTDTQYF
TRBJ2-7,once,TRBV5-1,CASSSRDNYEQYF
TRBJ1-1,.,TRBV25-1,CASSSDRVRAFF
TRBJ2-7,once,TRBV19,CASSPGWGLSSYEQYF
TRBJ1-1,.,TRBV6-5,CASRRQGVAEAFF
TRBJ1-4,.,TRBV3-1/TRBV3-2,CASSQEAGEDEKLFF